The TCR beta chain described here comes from a study of blood T cell repertoires in COVID-19. CDR1 is SGHRS, CDR2 YFSETQ, per germline. The CDR3 loop spans 15 amino acids. The V segment lost 2 bases and the J segment 5 bases; nucleotides outside the gene matches: 7. A single count supports this clone. Profiled with immunoSEQ multiplex PCR; TCRdb holds only in-frame clones, not every one. The sample lists approximately 26,000 clones; about 89% were seen once. This sequence originates from a man in his sixties or seventies with active COVID-19. The rearrangement uses TRBV5-1 and TRBJ1-1, with 9 bases aligning to TRBD1. Sequenced: peripheral blood. The CDR3: CASSFTGTGRTEAFF. In DNA, the CDR3 is TGCGCCAGCAGCTTTACCGGGACAGGGCGAACTGAAGCTTTCTTT. Complete variable domain (other parts from reference TRBV5-1 and TRBJ1-1): KAGVTQTPRYLIKTRGQQVTLSCSPISGHRSVSWYQQTPGQGLQFLFEYFSETQRNKGNFPGRFSGRQFSNSRSEMNVSTLELGDSALYLCASSFTGTGRTEAFFGQGTRLTVV.